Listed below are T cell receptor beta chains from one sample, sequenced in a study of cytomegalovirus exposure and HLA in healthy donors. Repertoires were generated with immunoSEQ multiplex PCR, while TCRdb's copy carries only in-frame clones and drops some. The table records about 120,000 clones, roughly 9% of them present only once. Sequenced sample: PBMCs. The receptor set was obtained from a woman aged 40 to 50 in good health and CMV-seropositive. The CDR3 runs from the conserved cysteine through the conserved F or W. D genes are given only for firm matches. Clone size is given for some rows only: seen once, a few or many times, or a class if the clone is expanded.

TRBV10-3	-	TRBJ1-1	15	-	TGTGCCATCAGTGAGTCGGCAGGGGTGAACACTGAAGCTTTCTTT	CAISESAGVNTEAFF
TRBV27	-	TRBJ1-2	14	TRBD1	TGTGCCAGCAGTCCAGCAGGGGGCGCCTATGGCTACACCTTC	CASSPAGGAYGYTF
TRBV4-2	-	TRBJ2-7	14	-	TGTGCCAGCAGCCAAGATCACGGGGTTGGCGAGCAGTACTTC	CASSQDHGVGEQYF
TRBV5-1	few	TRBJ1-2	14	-	TGCGCCAGCAGCCTCCACAGGGAGGGGTTTGGCTACACCTTC	CASSLHREGFGYTF
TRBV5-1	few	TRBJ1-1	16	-	TGCGCCAGCAGCTTGACTCTGCGAGCCTTGAACACTGAAGCTTTCTTT	CASSLTLRALNTEAFF
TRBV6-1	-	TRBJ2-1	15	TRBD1	TGTGCCAGCGAGGAACAGGGGGCGTACTACAATGAGCAGTTCTTC	CASEEQGAYYNEQFF
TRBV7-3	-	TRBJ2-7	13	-	TGTGCCAGCAGCGAAGGACATTCCTACGAGCAGTACTTC	CASSEGHSYEQYF
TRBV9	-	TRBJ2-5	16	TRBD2	TGTGCCAGCAGCCCTCGACTAGCGGGGGTCCTGGAGACCCAGTACTTC	CASSPRLAGVLETQYF
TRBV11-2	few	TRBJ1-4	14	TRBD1	TGTGCCAGCAGCTTCACAGGGGGCAATGAAAAACTGTTTTTT	CASSFTGGNEKLFF
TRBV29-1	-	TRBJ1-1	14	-	TGCAGCGCCCGTGTGGGTGCGGGGAACACTGAAGCTTTCTTT	CSARVGAGNTEAFF
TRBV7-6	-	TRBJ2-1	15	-	TGTGCCAGCAGCTTGAGTTCTAGCTCCTACAATGAGCAGTTCTTC	CASSLSSSSYNEQFF
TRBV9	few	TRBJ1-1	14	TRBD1	TGTGCCAGCAGCTACGGACAGGGGACCACTGAAGCTTTCTTT	CASSYGQGTTEAFF
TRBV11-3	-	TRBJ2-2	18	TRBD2	TGTGCCAGCAGCCCCTTAAGGGGAGCGGGGGCCTACACCGGGGAGCTGTTTTTT	CASSPLRGAGAYTGELFF
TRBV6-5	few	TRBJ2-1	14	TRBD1	TGTGCCACCATGGAGGGACAGGGGGCGAATGAGCAGTTCTTC	CATMEGQGANEQFF
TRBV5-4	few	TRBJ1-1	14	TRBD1	TGTGCCAGCAGACCCGGGACAGGGGAGACTGAAGCTTTCTTT	CASRPGTGETEAFF
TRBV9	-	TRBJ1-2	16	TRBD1	TGTGCCAGCAGCGCTGCCCTCGACAGGGGAAAGAGTGGCTACACCTTC	CASSAALDRGKSGYTF
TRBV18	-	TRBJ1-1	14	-	TGTGCCAGCTCACCACCGAACAGGGTGTTTGAAGCTTTCTTT	CASSPPNRVFEAFF
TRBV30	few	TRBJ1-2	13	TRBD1	TGTGCCTGGAGTGTAAGAAGGGACAGAGGCTACACCTTC	CAWSVRRDRGYTF
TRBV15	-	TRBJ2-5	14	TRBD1	TGTGCCACCAGCAGAGATCGACAGGGGGGGACCCAGTACTTC	CATSRDRQGGTQYF
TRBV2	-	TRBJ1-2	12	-	TGTGCCAGCAGTGAAGCCGGGTATGGCTACACCTTC	CASSEAGYGYTF
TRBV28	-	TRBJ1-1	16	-	TGTGCCAGCAGTTCAATAGACAGGACAAGGAACACTGAAGCTTTCTTT	CASSSIDRTRNTEAFF
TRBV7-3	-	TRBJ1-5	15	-	TGTGCCAGCAGCTTAATTGGGGGCGCGGGTCAGCCCCAGCATTTT	CASSLIGGAGQPQHF
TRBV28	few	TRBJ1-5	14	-	TGTGCCAGCAGCCTTGGGCTCTTGAATCAGCCCCAGCATTTT	CASSLGLLNQPQHF
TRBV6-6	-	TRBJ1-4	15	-	TGTGCCAGCAGTTACTCGGACGGGGTGGATGAAAAACTGTTTTTT	CASSYSDGVDEKLFF
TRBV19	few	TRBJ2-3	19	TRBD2	TGTGCCAGTAGTATAGCGCGCCGGCTAGCGGGGGGCAGCACAGATACGCAGTATTTT	CASSIARRLAGGSTDTQYF
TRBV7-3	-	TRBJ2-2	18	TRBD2	TGTGCCAGCAGCTTAACCCCGGGACTAGTAGTAGCCACCGGGGAGCTGTTTTTT	CASSLTPGLVVATGELFF
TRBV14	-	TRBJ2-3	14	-	TGTGCCAGCAGCCCTCAAAGCGGCGGAGATACGCAGTATTTT	CASSPQSGGDTQYF
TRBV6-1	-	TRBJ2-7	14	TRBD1	TGTGCCAGCAGTGGGACAGGCGCAACCTACGAGCAGTACTTC	CASSGTGATYEQYF
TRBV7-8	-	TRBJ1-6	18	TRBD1	TGTGCCAGCAGCCACCGGGACAGGGACCAAATTTCTAATTCACCCCTCCACTTT	CASSHRDRDQISNSPLHF
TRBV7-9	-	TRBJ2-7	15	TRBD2	TGTGCCAGCAGCTTGGGACTAGCGGGGATTAACGAGCAGTACTTC	CASSLGLAGINEQYF
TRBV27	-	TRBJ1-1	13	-	TGTGCCAGCAGTTTCCGACAGAACACTGAAGCTTTCTTT	CASSFRQNTEAFF
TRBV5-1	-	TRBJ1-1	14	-	TGCGCCAGCAGCTTGGGAGGGATGAACACTGAAGCTTTCTTT	CASSLGGMNTEAFF
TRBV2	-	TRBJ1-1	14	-	TGTGCCAGCAGTGTGGACGGGATCGACACTGAAGCTTTCTTT	CASSVDGIDTEAFF
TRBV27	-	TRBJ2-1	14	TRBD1	TGTGCCAGCAGTTTCACAGGGGGCTACAATGAGCAGTTCTTC	CASSFTGGYNEQFF
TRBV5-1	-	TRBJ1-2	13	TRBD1	TGCGCCAGCAGTCAACAGGGGGACTATGGCTACACCTTC	CASSQQGDYGYTF
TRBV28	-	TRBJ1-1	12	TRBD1	TGTGCCAGCAGTCTACAGGGGATTGAAGCTTTCTTT	CASSLQGIEAFF
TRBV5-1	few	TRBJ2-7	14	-	TGCGCCAGCAGCTCGATATCCGGGGCCTACGAGCAGTACTTC	CASSSISGAYEQYF
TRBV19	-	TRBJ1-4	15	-	TGTGCCAGTAGTTCCAGGACAGCAACTAATGAAAAACTGTTTTTT	CASSSRTATNEKLFF
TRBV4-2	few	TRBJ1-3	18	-	TGTGCCAGCAGCCAAGATACGAGACAGAACAAAGTTGGAAACACCATATATTTT	CASSQDTRQNKVGNTIYF
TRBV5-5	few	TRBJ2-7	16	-	TGTGCCAGCAGCTTGGCCGCGACAGACTTATCCTACGAGCAGTACTTC	CASSLAATDLSYEQYF
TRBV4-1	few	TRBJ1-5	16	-	TGCGCCAGCAGCCAAGAGGACAGAGGGTCGAGTCAGCCCCAGCATTTT	CASSQEDRGSSQPQHF
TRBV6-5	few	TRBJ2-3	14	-	TGTGCCAGCAGCCGACAAGGCGGCACAGATACGCAGTATTTT	CASSRQGGTDTQYF
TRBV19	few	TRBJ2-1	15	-	TGTGCTACAGTATGGAGTGGGGGGGCTGGTAATGAGCAGTTCTTC	CATVWSGGAGNEQFF
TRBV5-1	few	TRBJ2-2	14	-	TGCGCCAGCAGCTTGCAGGGGCAGACCGGGGAGCTGTTTTTT	CASSLQGQTGELFF
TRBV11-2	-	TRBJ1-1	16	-	TGTGCCAGCAGCTTAGGAACGGGAAGGAGGAACACTGAAGCTTTCTTT	CASSLGTGRRNTEAFF
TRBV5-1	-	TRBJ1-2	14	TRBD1	TGCGCCAGCAGCGAGGCAACAGGGGCGCGAGGCTACACCTTC	CASSEATGARGYTF
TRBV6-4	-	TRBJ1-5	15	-	TGTGCCAGCAGTGTAAACAGTGGGAGCAATCAGCCCCAGCATTTT	CASSVNSGSNQPQHF
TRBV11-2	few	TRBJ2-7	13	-	TGTGCCAGCAGCCGTCCCGGCTCCTACGAGCAGTACTTC	CASSRPGSYEQYF
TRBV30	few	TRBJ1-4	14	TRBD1	TGTGCCTGGAGTGACGGGACAGGGGAGGAAAAACTGTTTTTT	CAWSDGTGEEKLFF
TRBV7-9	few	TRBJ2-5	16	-	TGTGCCAGCAGCTTACTTTCCGGACATCTCAAAGAGACCCAGTACTTC	CASSLLSGHLKETQYF
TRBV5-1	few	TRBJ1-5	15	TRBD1	TGCGCCAGCAGCTCGACAGGGGATCGGAATCAGCCCCAGCATTTT	CASSSTGDRNQPQHF
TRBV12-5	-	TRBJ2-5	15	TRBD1	TGTGCTAGTAGACGTGGGACAGGGTCTACGGAGACCCAGTACTTC	CASRRGTGSTETQYF
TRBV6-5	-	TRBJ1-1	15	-	TGTGCCAGCAGTTACTCGATTCTCGGGGACACTGAAGCTTTCTTT	CASSYSILGDTEAFF
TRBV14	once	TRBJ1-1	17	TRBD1	TGTGCCAGCAGCCCCGATCCAACTAAACAGGGGCGGACTGAAGCTTTCTTT	CASSPDPTKQGRTEAFF